What follows are 21 T cell receptor beta chains derived from one specimen sequenced in a study of post-analysis software for immune sequencing data. General study results and limits: Patients showed TRBV5-6, TRBV5-1 and TRBV20-1 among five TRBV segments more frequent than in controls.

Incorporated into the TCR beta cDNA libraries were unique molecular identifiers, which served to reduce PCR and sequencing biases. TCRdb itself ran the PCR reads through MiXCR, one entry per CDR3 protein. In the table there are roughly 180,000 distinct CDR3 sequences, about 29% of which are singletons. No cognate antigen is known for these TCRs. The sequenced sample consisted of blood. These receptors all come from a girl under 18 with multiple sclerosis.

The chain has TRBV30 and TRBJ2-1; perhaps TRBD1 as D (6 bases). Trimming removed 0 bases from V and 7 bases from J, with 7 bases in between. The CDR3 has 12 residues. Germline V CDR1 and CDR2: GTSNPN, SVGIG (reference sequence). The CDR3 here is CAWSVQGNEQFF. CDR3 DNA: TGTGCCTGGAGTGTACAGGGTAATGAGCAGTTCTTC.

The gene calls are TRBV5-1 and TRBJ2-5, with D possibly TRBD2 on 5 matching bases. Between the trimmed V and J ends, which lost 3 bases and 2 bases, there was a span of 11 bases. There are 14 residues in the CDR3. The V gene's germline CDR1 is SGHRS and CDR2 YFSETQ. The DNA for the CDR3 is TGCGCCAGCAGCTGGGATCCGGGGCAAGAGACCCAGTACTTC. Its translation is CASSWDPGQETQYF.

This clonotype was counted ten times or more. This chain connects TRBV5-5 to TRBJ2-4; no definite D call. Trimming pared 6 bases from V and 0 bases from J, leaving 13 bases between. Germline V CDR1 and CDR2: SGHKS, YYEKEE (reference sequence). The CDR3 consists of 15 residues. In DNA form, the CDR3 reads TGTGCCAGCACCCTCGTACTTACAGCCAAAAACATTCAGTACTTC. Translating it yields CASTLVLTAKNIQYF.

In its sample, this clonotype was seen many times. The V gene is TRBV29-1, the J gene TRBJ2-7; 7 bases are a match to TRBD1. The germline gives CDR1 SQVTM, CDR2 ANQGSEA. V gave up 4 bases and J gave up 2 bases; unmatched junction bases: 5. CDR3 length: 13 amino acids. The CDR3 is CSVGGQGAYEQYF. DNA of the CDR3: TGCAGCGTTGGTGGGCAGGGGGCCTACGAGCAGTACTTC.

Worth noting for this clonotype: One base away lies a much larger clone, so this may be a sequencing read error. V is TRBV7-2 and J is TRBJ2-5; D may match TRBD1 or TRBD2 (5 bases each). The ends were cut back, 4 bases at V and 11 bases at J, with 17 bases in the middle. The V gene's germline CDR1 is SGHTA and CDR2 FQGNSA. The CDR3 sequence is 13 residues long. Written as DNA, the CDR3 is TGTGCCAGCAGCTCAGTAAGAGTGGGGGAGCAGTACTTC. Its translation: CASSSVRVGEQYF.

A single count supports this clonotype. The CDR3 DNA reads as TGTGCCAGCAGTTTTTCTACACTAGCGGACTACGAGCAGTACTTC. Translating it yields CASSFSTLADYEQYF. This rearrangement joins TRBV12-3 or TRBV12-4 to TRBJ2-7, with 8 bases fitting TRBD2. This CDR3 is 15 amino acids long. With V trimmed by 3 bases and J by 3 bases, 7 bases remained unmatched.

With regard to this clonotype: One base away lies a much larger clone, so this may be a sequencing read error. The chain joins TRBV28 to TRBJ2-1; 12 bases match TRBD2. CDR1 is MDHEN and CDR2 is SYDVKM in the germline V gene. The CDR3 is made up of 16 amino acids. The V segment lost 6 bases and the J segment 7 bases; nucleotides outside the gene matches: 10. The CDR3 loop is CASSRTSGRPGNEQFF. DNA of the CDR3: TGTGCCAGCAGCCGAACTAGCGGGAGGCCGGGGAATGAGCAGTTCTTC.

Ten or more counts support this clonotype. The chain carries TRBV20-1 and TRBJ2-7; TRBD2 might be the D (6 bases). Deletions cut 7 bases from V and 3 bases from J, with 22 bases between. Germline V gene sequence: CDR1 DFQATT, CDR2 SNEGSKA (reference sequence). The CDR3 runs 15 residues. The CDR3 DNA reads TGCAGTGTTTCCAACCGGGACTCGTACCTCTACGAGCAGTACTTC. It codes for CSVSNRDSYLYEQYF.

The table lists this clonotype with many counts. The CDR3 nucleotides are TGTGCCAGCAGCTTGGGTGGGAGGCCAGGAATCAATGAGCAGTTCTTC. It is translated as CASSLGGRPGINEQFF. V and J are TRBV13 and TRBJ2-1; D is possibly TRBD2 (6 bases). Trimming cost V 3 bases and J 6 bases, with 18 bases left between them. The CDR3 is 16 residues long. Germline values: CDR1 PRHDT, CDR2 FYEKMQ (reference sequence).

This clonotype was detected only a few times. The chain recombines TRBV7-2 with TRBJ2-5, with D tentatively TRBD2 (5 bases). CDR3 size: 15 residues. Between the trimmed V and J ends, which lost 4 bases and 5 bases, there was a span of 17 bases. Germline CDR1 and CDR2: SGHTA and FQGNSA. The CDR3 region has the DNA TGTGCCAGCAGCTATGTGGCGGAGGCGCGGGAGACCCAGTACTTC. Translating it yields CASSYVAEARETQYF.

Ten or more counts support this clonotype. CDR3 sequence: CASSSFRGQGSDEQFF. CDR3 bases: TGCGCCAGCAGCTCCTTTCGCGGACAGGGCAGTGATGAGCAGTTCTTC. The rearrangement joins TRBV5-1 to TRBJ2-1; the match to TRBD1 covers 8 bases. The CDR3 spans 16 residues. Germline-derived CDR1 and CDR2 are SGHRS and YFSETQ. Trimming at V came to 3 bases and at J to 8 bases, leaving 13 bases not matched to a gene.

The table lists this clonotype with a few counts. The V gene is TRBV6-6, the J gene TRBJ2-5; D remains unclear. Germline assignment: CDR1 MNHNY and CDR2 SVGAGI (reference sequence). This CDR3 is 11 amino acids long. V lost 0 bases and J lost 11, with 7 bases in between. CDR3 residues: CASSYSIVQYF. The CDR3 coding sequence is TGTGCCAGCAGTTACTCGATTGTGCAGTACTTC.

As concerns this clonotype: This may be a read error: a much more frequent sequence differs by one nucleotide. This rearrangement joins TRBV5-5 to TRBJ2-1; TRBD2 matches 8 bases. Per germline, CDR1 SGHKS and CDR2 YYEKEE (reference sequence). V dropped 7 bases and J dropped 11; count of bases not matched to a gene: 17. The CDR3 extends over 15 amino acids. CDR3 DNA sequence: TGTGCCAGCCGTACTAGCGGAGGAGTCGGTGGTAAGCAGTTCTTC. It codes for CASRTSGGVGGKQFF.

This clonotype occurred a few times. The chain has TRBV20-1 and TRBJ2-7; tentatively, D is TRBD1 (6 bases). With 5 bases removed from V and 6 bases from J, the gap between germline ends came to 17 bases. The CDR3 length is 13 residues. Germline V CDR1 and CDR2: DFQATT, SNEGSKA (reference sequence). DNA of the CDR3: TGCAGTGCTCAGACAGACGGACAGACCGAGCAGTACTTC. Translated, it gives CSAQTDGQTEQYF.

This clonotype was seen once. The V gene is TRBV6-6, the J gene TRBJ1-2, with TRBD1 matching over 11 bases. V shed 7 bases and J 4 bases; nucleotides not matched to a gene: 8. Germline V CDR1 and CDR2: MNHNY, SVGAGI (reference sequence). The CDR3 sequence is 15 residues long. DNA of the CDR3: TGTGCCAGCAATGCCACCGGGACAGGGGGCTATGGCTACACCTTC. The encoded protein is CASNATGTGGYGYTF.

On this clonotype: A much more abundant neighbour one base away suggests this may be a read error. The chain is built from TRBV5-1 and TRBJ2-3, with TRBD2 matching over 10 bases. The CDR3 has 16 residues. The V gene's germline CDR1 is SGHRS and CDR2 YFSETQ. CDR3 nucleotide sequence: TGCACCAGCAGCCTACGGACTAGCGGAATCACAGATACGCAGTATTTT. Protein sequence: CTSSLRTSGITDTQYF.

This clonotype was seen only a few times. This sequence joins TRBV19 and TRBJ2-5; TRBD2 is a possible D gene (5 bases). There are 13 residues in the CDR3. Germline V CDR1 and CDR2: LNHDA, SQIVND (reference sequence). V lost 5 bases, J lost 5 bases, and 12 bases lay in between. The CDR3 loop reads CASSPSSSETQYF. CDR3 bases: TGTGCCAGTAGTCCTAGCTCGTCGGAGACCCAGTACTTC.

A note on this clonotype: A much larger clone sits a single nucleotide away, making a read error possible. V and J are TRBV29-1 and TRBJ2-5, with 14 bases lining up with TRBD2. CDR1 and CDR2 (germline): SQVTM, ANQGSEA. This CDR3 has 15 residues. Losses at the gene ends were 2 bases for V and 11 bases for J; bases not matched to a gene: 10. DNA for the CDR3: TGCAGCGTTGAAAGGGGACTAGCGGGAGAGTTGGAGCAGTACTTC. Amino acids: CSVERGLAGELEQYF.

In its sample, this clonotype was seen a few times. CDR3: CASSLDLGPSNTGELFF. The CDR3, as DNA: TGTGCCAGCAGCTTAGACCTGGGGCCCTCGAACACCGGGGAGCTGTTTTTT. The chain carries TRBV7-6 and TRBJ2-2; maybe TRBD1 (5 bases). The CDR3 runs to 17 residues. Trimming cost V 1 base and J 0 bases, with 12 bases left between them. Per the germline V gene, CDR1 is SGHVS and CDR2 is FNYEAQ.

This clonotype was seen more than once but under ten times. This chain links TRBV2 with TRBJ2-1; no clear D gene. V was pared by 4 bases and J by 8 bases, with 6 bases between. The CDR3 spans 11 residues. The germline V gene encodes CDR1 SNHLY and CDR2 FYNNEI. The CDR3 sequence: CASSGRYEQFF. The CDR3 DNA reads TGTGCCAGCAGTGGGCGATATGAGCAGTTCTTC.

This chain connects TRBV7-9 to TRBJ2-7, with 8 positions matching TRBD2. V trimming: 5 bases; J trimming: 2 bases; junction bases outside the gene matches: 8. Germline values: CDR1 SEHNR, CDR2 FQNEAQ (reference sequence). The CDR3 is 15 residues long. CDR3 coding DNA: TGTGCCAGCAGCCCGAGCGGGAGAGAGGCCTACGAGCAGTACTTC. Translating gives CASSPSGREAYEQYF.